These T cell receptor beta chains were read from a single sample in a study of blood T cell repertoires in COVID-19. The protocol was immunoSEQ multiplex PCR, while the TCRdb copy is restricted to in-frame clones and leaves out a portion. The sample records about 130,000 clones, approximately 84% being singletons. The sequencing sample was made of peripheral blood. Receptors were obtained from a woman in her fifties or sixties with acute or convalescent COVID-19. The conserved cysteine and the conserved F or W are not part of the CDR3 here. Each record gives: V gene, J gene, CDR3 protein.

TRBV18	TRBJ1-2	ASSPPYTASIYGYT
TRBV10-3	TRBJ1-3	AISVSRGSGNTIY
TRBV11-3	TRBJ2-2	ASSLEGCFTGELF
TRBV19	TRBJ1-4	ASGTGVSNEKLF
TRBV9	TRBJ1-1	ASSPRSGQGGGGAF
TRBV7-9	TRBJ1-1	ASSTVYTEAF
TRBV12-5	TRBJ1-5	ASGLTENQPQH
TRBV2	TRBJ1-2	ASSVGHREGNGYT
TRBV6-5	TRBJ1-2	ATLPGDRDGYT
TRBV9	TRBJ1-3	ASSPQGFGGNTIY
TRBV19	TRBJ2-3	ASSIGRLGTDTQY
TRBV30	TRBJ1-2	AGEGGVYGYT
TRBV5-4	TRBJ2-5	ASSFGVTETQY
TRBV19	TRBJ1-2	ATKRKVGDGGYGYT
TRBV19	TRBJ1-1	ASSIERGGAEAF
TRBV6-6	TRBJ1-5	ASSWDRREPQH
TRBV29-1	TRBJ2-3	SVEPQGSTDTQY
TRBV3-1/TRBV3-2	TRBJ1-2	ASSQGFLSGQGGFGYGYT
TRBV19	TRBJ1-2	ASSPLGRDYGYT
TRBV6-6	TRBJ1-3	ASSAGTGVSGNTIY
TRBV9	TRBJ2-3	ASSPKGDYTDTQY
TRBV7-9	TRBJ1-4	ASSLSSGEKLF
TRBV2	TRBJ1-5	ASRTDSINQPQH
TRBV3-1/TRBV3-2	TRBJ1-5	ASSQTVSNQPQH
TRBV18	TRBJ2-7	ASSFPDRTYEQY
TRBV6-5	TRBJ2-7	ASQSRPSFYEQY
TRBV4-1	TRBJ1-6	ASSQGHIEGSPLH
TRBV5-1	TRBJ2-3	ARRPGEGGYTDTQY
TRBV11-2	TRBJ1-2	ASSFSGLRGTPNYGYT
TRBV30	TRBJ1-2	ASRGGANYGYT
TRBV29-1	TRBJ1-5	SASQGGSNQPQH
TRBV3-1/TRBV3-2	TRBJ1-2	ASSQGFGVYT
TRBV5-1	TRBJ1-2	ASSFGGQGIDGYT
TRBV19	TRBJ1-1	ASSPIDSNTEAF
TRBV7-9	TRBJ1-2	ASSLPGTGGENGYT